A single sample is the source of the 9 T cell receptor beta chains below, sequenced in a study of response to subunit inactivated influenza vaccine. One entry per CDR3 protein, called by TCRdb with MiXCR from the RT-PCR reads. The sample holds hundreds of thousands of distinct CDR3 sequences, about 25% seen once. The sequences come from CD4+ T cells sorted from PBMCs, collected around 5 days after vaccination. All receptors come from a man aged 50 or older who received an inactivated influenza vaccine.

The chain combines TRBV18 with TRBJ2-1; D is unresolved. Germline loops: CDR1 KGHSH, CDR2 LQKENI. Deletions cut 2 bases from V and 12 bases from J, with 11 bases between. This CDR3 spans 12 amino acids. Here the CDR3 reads CASSPMSTTQFF. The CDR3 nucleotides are TGTGCCAGCTCACCAATGTCAACAACGCAGTTCTTC.

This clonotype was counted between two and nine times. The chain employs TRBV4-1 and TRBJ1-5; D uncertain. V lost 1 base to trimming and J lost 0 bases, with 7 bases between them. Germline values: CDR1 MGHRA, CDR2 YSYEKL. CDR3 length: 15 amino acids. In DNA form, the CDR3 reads TGCGCCAGCAGCCAAGGACTTTATAGCAATCAGCCCCAGCATTTT. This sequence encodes CASSQGLYSNQPQHF.

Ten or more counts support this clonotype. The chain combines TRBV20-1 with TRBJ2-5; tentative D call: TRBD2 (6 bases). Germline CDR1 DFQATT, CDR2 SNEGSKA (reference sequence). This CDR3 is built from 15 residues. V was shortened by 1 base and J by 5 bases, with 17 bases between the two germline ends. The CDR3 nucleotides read TGCAGTGCTAGAGTTGGACCCCCGGGGAGGGAGACCCAGTACTTC. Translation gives CSARVGPPGRETQYF.

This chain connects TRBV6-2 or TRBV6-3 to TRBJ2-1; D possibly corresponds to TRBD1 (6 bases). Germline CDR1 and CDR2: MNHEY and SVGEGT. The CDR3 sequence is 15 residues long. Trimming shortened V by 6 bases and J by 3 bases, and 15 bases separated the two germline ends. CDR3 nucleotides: TGTGCCAGCAGAGAAAGACAGGTGTACTACAATGAGCAGTTCTTC. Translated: CASRERQVYYNEQFF.

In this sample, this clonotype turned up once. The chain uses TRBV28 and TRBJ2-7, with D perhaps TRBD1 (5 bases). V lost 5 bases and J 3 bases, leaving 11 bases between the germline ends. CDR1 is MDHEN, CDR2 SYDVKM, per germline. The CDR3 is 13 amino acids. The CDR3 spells CASSQGQNYEQYF. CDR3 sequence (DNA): TGTGCCAGCAGTCAGGGCCAAAACTACGAGCAGTACTTC. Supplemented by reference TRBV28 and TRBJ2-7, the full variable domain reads DVKVTQSSRYLVKRTGEKVFLECVQDMDHENMFWYRQDPGLGLRLIYFSYDVKMKEKGDIPEGYSVSREKKERFSLILESASTNQTSMYLCASSQGQNYEQYFGPGTRLTVT.

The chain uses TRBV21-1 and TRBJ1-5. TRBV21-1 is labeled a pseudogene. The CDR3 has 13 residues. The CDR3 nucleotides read TGTGCCAGCAGCAAGTCAGCGTGCGGGCCCCAGCATTTT. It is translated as CASSKSACGPQHF.

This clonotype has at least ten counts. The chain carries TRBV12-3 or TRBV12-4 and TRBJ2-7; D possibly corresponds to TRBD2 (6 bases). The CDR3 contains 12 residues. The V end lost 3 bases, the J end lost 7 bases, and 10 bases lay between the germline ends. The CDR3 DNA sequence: TGTGCCAGCAGTTTTACCGCGGGAGAGCAGTACTTC. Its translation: CASSFTAGEQYF.

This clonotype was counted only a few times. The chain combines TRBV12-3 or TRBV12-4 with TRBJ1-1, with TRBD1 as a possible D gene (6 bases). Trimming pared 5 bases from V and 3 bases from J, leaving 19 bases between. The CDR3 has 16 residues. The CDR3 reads CASSARAQSGDTEAFF. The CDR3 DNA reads TGTGCCAGCAGTGCCCGGGCTCAATCAGGGGACACTGAAGCTTTCTTT.

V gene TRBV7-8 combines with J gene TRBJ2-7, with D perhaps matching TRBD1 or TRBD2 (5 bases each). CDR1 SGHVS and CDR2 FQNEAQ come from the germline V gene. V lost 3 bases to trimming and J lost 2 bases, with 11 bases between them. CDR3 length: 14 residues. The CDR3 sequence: CASSLGRIAYEQYF. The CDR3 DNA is TGTGCCAGCAGCTTGGGACGGATAGCCTACGAGCAGTACTTC.